A single sample gave rise to the 4 T cell receptor beta chains below, sequenced in a study of Ad26.COV2.S vaccination and SARS-CoV-2 variants. The treatment: around 19 received Ad26.COV2.S at low or high dose, single or two shots; about 5 received placebo; per-sample allocation not given. Collection of samples fell on day 63 after the first vaccine or placebo injection. Sequencing used immunoSEQ multiplex PCR; TCRdb keeps in-frame clones, though not all of them. Of hundreds of thousands of clones in the sample, 65% to 90% were seen once. The material was peripheral blood, obtained in a trial of Ad26.COV2.S vaccine versus placebo. Source of these receptors: a person between 18 and 60 years old who received the Ad26.COV2.S COVID-19 vaccine or a placebo.

Here the CDR3 DNA reads TGTGCCAGCTCACGCCAGGAGCCTACCCGGGGGACTGAAGCTTTCTTT. Protein sequence: CASSRQEPTRGTEAFF. V usage is TRBV18 and J usage is TRBJ1-1; D possibly corresponds to TRBD1 (5 bases). V lost 4 bases to trimming and J lost 5 bases, with 20 bases between them. From germline, CDR1 is KGHSH and CDR2 LQKENI. The CDR3 loop spans 16 amino acids.

This clone was seen a single time. The chain joins TRBV24-1 to TRBJ2-5; D tentatively reads TRBD1 or TRBD2 (5 bases each). This CDR3 comprises 16 residues. Germline CDR1 reads KGHDR; CDR2 reads SFDVKD. Trimming left V 2 bases short and J 5 bases short, with 17 bases between. CDR3: CATSDSRDGDRETQYF. The CDR3 nucleotides read TGTGCCACCAGTGATTCTAGGGACGGGGACCGGGAGACCCAGTACTTC.

This clone was recorded only once. The DNA of the CDR3 is TGTGCCAGCAGCTTAAATGGACTAGCGGGGGGAGGTGAGCAGTTCTTC. Residues: CASSLNGLAGGGEQFF. This sequence joins TRBV7-2 and TRBJ2-1, with 14 positions matching TRBD2. This CDR3 region has 16 residues. Germline lookup yields CDR1 SGHTA and CDR2 FQGNSA. J gave up 9 bases and V 2 bases, and 6 bases lay outside the gene matches.

The gene calls are TRBV28 and TRBJ2-5; 9 bases fit TRBD2. The trim removed 3 bases at V and 4 bases at J, leaving 3 bases unmatched. Germline V gene sequence: CDR1 MDHEN, CDR2 SYDVKM. The CDR3 contains 14 residues. DNA for the CDR3: TGTGCCAGCAGTTTGGCGGGAGGGAGAGAGACCCAGTACTTC. Translating gives CASSLAGGRETQYF. The full variable domain, rest sourced from reference TRBV28 and TRBJ2-5, is DVKVTQSSRYLVKRTGEKVFLECVQDMDHENMFWYRQDPGLGLRLIYFSYDVKMKEKGDIPEGYSVSREKKERFSLILESASTNQTSMYLCASSLAGGRETQYFGPGTRLLVL.